The entry that follows covers one TCR beta chain sequence. Germline CDR1 SGHTA, CDR2 FQGNSA. The CDR3 length is 14 residues. V lost 4 bases to trimming and J lost 4 bases, with 11 bases between them. Here immunoSEQ multiplex PCR was the method, and the copy in TCRdb shows in-frame clones only, minus some. The sample carries roughly 120,000 clones, over 65% recorded once. The sample belongs to a study of blood T cell repertoires in COVID-19. The source material was peripheral blood. The sequence was obtained from a man aged 30-40 years with acute or convalescent COVID-19. V and J are TRBV7-2 and TRBJ2-1; tentative D call: TRBD1 (5 bases). The CDR3 coding sequence is TGTGCCAGCAGCTATCGACAGTCATACAATGAGCAGTTCTTC. It yields the protein CASSYRQSYNEQFF.